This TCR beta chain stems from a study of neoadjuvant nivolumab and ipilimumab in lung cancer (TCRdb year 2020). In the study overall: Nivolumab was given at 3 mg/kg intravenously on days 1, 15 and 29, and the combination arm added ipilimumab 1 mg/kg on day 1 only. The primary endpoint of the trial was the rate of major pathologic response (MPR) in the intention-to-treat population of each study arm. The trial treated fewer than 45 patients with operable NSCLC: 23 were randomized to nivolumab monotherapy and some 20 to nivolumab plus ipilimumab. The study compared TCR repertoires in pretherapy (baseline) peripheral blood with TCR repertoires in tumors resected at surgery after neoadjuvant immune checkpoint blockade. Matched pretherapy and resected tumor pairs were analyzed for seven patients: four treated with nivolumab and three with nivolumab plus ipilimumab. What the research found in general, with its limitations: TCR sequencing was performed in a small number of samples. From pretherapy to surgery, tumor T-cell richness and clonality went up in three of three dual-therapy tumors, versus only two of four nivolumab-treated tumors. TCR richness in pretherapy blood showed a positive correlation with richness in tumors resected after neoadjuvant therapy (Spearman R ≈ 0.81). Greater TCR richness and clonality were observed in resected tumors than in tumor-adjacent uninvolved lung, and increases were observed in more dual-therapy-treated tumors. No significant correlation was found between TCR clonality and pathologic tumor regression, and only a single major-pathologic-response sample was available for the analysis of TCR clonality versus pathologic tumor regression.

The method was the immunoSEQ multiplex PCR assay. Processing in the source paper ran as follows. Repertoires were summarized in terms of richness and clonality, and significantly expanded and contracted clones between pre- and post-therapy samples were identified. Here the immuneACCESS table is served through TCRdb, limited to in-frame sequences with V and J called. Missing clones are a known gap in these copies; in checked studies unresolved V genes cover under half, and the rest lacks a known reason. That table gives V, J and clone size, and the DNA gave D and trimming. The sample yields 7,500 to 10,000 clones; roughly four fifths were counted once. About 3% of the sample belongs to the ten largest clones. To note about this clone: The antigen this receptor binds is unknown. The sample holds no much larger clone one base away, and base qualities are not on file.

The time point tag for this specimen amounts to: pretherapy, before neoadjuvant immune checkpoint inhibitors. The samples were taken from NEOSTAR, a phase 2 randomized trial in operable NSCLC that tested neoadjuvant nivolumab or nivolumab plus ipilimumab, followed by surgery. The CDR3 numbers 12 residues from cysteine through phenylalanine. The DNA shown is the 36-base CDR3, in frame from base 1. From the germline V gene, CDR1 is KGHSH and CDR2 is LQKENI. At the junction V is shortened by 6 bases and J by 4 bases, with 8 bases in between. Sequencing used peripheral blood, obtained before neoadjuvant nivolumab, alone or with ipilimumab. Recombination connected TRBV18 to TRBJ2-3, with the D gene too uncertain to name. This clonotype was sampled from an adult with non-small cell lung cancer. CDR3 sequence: CASSPESDTQYF. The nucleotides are TGTGCCAGCTCCCCAGAGTCAGATACGCAGTATTTT.